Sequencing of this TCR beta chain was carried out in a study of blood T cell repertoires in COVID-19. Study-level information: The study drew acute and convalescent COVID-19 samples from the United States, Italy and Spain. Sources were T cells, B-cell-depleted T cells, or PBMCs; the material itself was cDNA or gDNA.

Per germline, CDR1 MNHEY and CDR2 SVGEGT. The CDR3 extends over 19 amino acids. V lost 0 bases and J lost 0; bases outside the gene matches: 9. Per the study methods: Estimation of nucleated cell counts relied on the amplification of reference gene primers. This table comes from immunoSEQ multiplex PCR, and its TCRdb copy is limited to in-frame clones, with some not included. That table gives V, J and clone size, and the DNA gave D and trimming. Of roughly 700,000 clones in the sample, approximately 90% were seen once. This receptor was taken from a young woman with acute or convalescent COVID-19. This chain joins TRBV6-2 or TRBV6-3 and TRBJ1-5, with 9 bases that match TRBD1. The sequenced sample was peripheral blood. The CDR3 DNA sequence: TGTGCCAGCAGTTACTCTTTACAGGGGGCGACTTATAGCAATCAGCCCCAGCATTTT. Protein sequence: CASSYSLQGATYSNQPQHF.